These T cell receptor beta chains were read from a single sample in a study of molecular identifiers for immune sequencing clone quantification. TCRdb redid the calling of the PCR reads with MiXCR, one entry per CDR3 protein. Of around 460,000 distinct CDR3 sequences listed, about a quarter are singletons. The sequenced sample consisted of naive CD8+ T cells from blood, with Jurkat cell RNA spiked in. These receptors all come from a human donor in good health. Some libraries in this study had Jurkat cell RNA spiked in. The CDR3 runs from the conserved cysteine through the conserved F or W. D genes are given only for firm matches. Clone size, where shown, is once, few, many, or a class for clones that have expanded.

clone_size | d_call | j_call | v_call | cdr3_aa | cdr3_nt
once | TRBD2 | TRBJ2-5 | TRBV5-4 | CASSPYQLAGVRYQETQYF | TGTGCCAGCAGCCCCTATCAACTAGCGGGAGTAAGGTACCAAGAGACCCAGTACTTC
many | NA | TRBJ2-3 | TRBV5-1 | CASSLGQARVSPHTDTQYF | TGCGCCAGCAGCTTGGGACAAGCCAGGGTTTCCCCACACACAGATACGCAGTATTTT
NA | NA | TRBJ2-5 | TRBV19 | CASSMDESEAQYF | TGTGCCAGTAGTATGGACGAGTCTGAGGCCCAGTACTTC
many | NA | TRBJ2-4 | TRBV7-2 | CASSFAETPKNIQYF | TGTGCCAGCAGCTTCGCTGAGACACCCAAAAACATTCAGTACTTC
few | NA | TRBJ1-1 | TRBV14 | CASSSRPGGPEAFF | TGTGCCAGCAGCTCCCGACCGGGAGGCCCTGAAGCTTTCTTT
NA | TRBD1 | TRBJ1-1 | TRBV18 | CASSPPRQGRANTEAFF | TGTGCCAGCTCACCCCCCCGACAGGGGAGGGCCAACACTGAAGCTTTCTTT
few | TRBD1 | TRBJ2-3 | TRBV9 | CASSVGDREDTQYF | TGTGCCAGCAGCGTAGGGGACAGGGAGGATACGCAGTATTTT
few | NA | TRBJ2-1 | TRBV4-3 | CASSQDAGDTYNEQFF | TGCGCCAGCAGCCAAGATGCGGGGGACACCTACAATGAGCAGTTCTTC
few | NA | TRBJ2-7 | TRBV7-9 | CASRPDSSYEQYF | TGTGCCAGCAGGCCGGACTCCTCCTACGAGCAGTACTTC
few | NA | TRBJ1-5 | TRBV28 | CASSLSGRGNQPQHF | TGTGCCAGCAGTTTAAGTGGCAGGGGCAATCAGCCCCAGCATTTT
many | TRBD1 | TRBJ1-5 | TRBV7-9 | CASSSDRVYSNQPQHF | TGTGCCAGCAGCTCCGACAGGGTGTATAGCAATCAGCCCCAGCATTTT
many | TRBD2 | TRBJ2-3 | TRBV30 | CAWSVTGGHADTQYF | TGTGCCTGGAGTGTAACGGGGGGGCATGCAGATACGCAGTATTTT
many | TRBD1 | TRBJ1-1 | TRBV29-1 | CSVLQGYDTEAFF | TGCAGCGTGCTACAGGGGTACGACACTGAAGCTTTCTTT
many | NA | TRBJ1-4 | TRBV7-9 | CASSPGTGYGEKLFF | TGTGCCAGCAGCCCCGGAACAGGCTATGGTGAAAAACTGTTTTTT
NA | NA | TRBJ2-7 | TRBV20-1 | CSATRTETYEQYF | TGCAGTGCAACGAGGACAGAGACCTACGAGCAGTACTTC